This TCR beta chain derives from a study of blood T cells in healthy people across ages. There were at least 6 micrograms of total RNA extracted from every sample. Worth noting for this clonotype: A much larger clone lies a single base off, so this may be a read error.

A second PCR, run for roughly 6 to 11 cycles, used a sample-barcoded 5' primer plus a J-beta primer mix. TCRdb independently ran MiXCR on the 5' RACE reads; one entry per CDR3 protein. The sample includes 660,000 or so distinct CDR3 sequences, 58% of them seen just once. The germline CDR1 and CDR2 sequences are LNHNV and YYDKDF (reference sequence). CDR3 length: 15 amino acids. This chain links TRBV15 with TRBJ2-4, with a tentative D call TRBD1 (6 bases). The DNA end lines up better with TRBJ2-7; the J call may be wrong. Sequencing was done on a sample of blood. This sequence was found in a man aged 55-75 years in good health. This CDR3 reads CATSRFSGQPYEQYF. CDR3 bases: TGTGCCACCAGCAGGTTCTCGGGACAACCCTACGAGCAGTACTTC.